The 13 T cell receptor beta chains below come from one sample, sequenced in a study of blood T cells in healthy people across ages. It was with a sample-barcoded 5' primer and a J-beta primer mix that a second PCR of roughly 7 to 12 cycles was run. TCRdb reanalysed the 5' RACE reads using MiXCR and keeps one entry per CDR3 protein. The data show 850,000 or so distinct CDR3 sequences, 29% seen once. The material sequenced was blood. The receptors shown here come from an elderly woman in good health.

This clonotype was counted at least ten times. The chain combines TRBV12-3 or TRBV12-4 with TRBJ1-6; no definite D call. Trimming removed 3 bases at V and 7 bases at J, with 13 bases between. CDR3 length: 15 residues. The CDR3 region is CASSFFGFGNSPLHF. CDR3 coding DNA: TGTGCCAGCAGTTTCTTCGGGTTCGGCAATTCACCCCTCCACTTT.

The chain joins TRBV20-1 to TRBJ1-2, with D perhaps matching TRBD1 (5 bases). Germline assignment: CDR1 DFQATT and CDR2 SNEGSKA (reference sequence). V lost 3 bases and J 8 bases, leaving 10 bases between the germline ends. The CDR3 length is 11 residues. The DNA of the CDR3 is TGCAGTGCTAGTGGGGGTCAAGGCTACACCTTC. This gives the protein CSASGGQGYTF.

With regard to this clonotype: Since a much larger clone is just one base distant, this may be a read error. V usage is TRBV14 and J usage is TRBJ1-2; D is unresolved. Germline V gives CDR1 SGHDN, CDR2 FVKESK. The CDR3 consists of 14 residues. CDR3 DNA: TGTGCCGGCAGCCAAGGTACCGAGCTGAGGGGCTACACCTTC. It encodes CAGSQGTELRGYTF.

This chain uses TRBV5-1 with TRBJ2-1; maybe TRBD2 (5 bases). This CDR3 has 14 residues. From germline, CDR1 is SGHRS and CDR2 YFSETQ. V gave up 0 bases and J gave up 7 bases, with 11 bases separating them. CDR3 sequence reads: CASSLEDTRNEQFF. The CDR3 nucleotides are TGCGCCAGCAGCTTGGAAGATACTAGGAATGAGCAGTTCTTC. Variable domain in full (rest from reference TRBV5-1 and TRBJ2-1): KAGVTQTPRYLIKTRGQQVTLSCSPISGHRSVSWYQQTPGQGLQFLFEYFSETQRNKGNFPGRFSGRQFSNSRSEMNVSTLELGDSALYLCASSLEDTRNEQFFGPGTRLTVL.

This sequence joins TRBV13 and TRBJ1-1; possibly TRBD1 for D (5 bases). V was trimmed by 4 bases and J by 1 base, leaving 10 bases between them. This CDR3 is 14 amino acids long. Germline V CDR1 and CDR2: PRHDT, FYEKMQ (reference sequence). CDR3 DNA sequence: TGTGCCAGCAGCTGGGGGGGAGCGAACACTGAAGCTTTCTTT. It yields the protein CASSWGGANTEAFF.

Concerning this clonotype: This may stem from a read error, because a much larger clone lies one nucleotide away. The DNA of the CDR3 is TGTGCCAGCAGGTTACCTGGACAGGGAGAAGCTTTCTTT. The encoded protein is CASRLPGQGEAFF. This rearrangement joins TRBV27 to TRBJ1-1, with TRBD1 matching over 8 bases. CDR1 is MNHEY and CDR2 is SMNVEV in the germline V gene (reference sequence). With 6 bases clipped from V and 8 bases from J, the junction kept 8 bases outside the gene matches. CDR3 length: 13 amino acids.

This clonotype has at least ten counts. The rearrangement uses TRBV7-2 and TRBJ2-5, with D perhaps TRBD2 (6 bases). The CDR3 loop spans 15 amino acids. Trimming pared 1 base from V and 2 bases from J, leaving 11 bases between. Germline V gives CDR1 SGHTA, CDR2 FQGNSA. CDR3 bases: TGTGCCAGCAGCTTAGTTCGGGGGTGGCAAGAGACCCAGTACTTC. Amino acid sequence: CASSLVRGWQETQYF.

This clonotype has a count of ten or more. This chain's CDR3 is CASSRERGRFYEQYF. The CDR3, as DNA: TGTGCCAGCAGCCGAGAGCGGGGGCGATTCTACGAGCAGTACTTC. The chain is built from TRBV3-1 and TRBJ2-7, with 8 bases fitting TRBD2. The CDR3 consists of 15 residues. Germline V gene lookup returns CDR1 LGHDT and CDR2 YNNKEL (reference sequence). Unmatched junction bases numbered 8, after V lost 4 bases and J lost 3 bases.

As to this clonotype: The conserved closing phenylalanine or tryptophan is absent in this CDR3, likely reflecting a read error. The limits of the CDR3 on the DNA are not certain, so only TCRdb's listed CDR3 is given. The chain is built from TRBV7-2 and TRBJ2-1. 14 amino acids form the CDR3, both terminal residues included. The germline CDR1 and CDR2 sequences are SGHTA and FQGNSA. This CDR3 reads CASSLGEDGYTFGS.

At least ten counts were recorded for this clonotype. The CDR3 region has the DNA TGCAGTGCTAGAAGGACGGGAGGGATTAATTCACCCCTCCACTTT. This gives the protein CSARRTGGINSPLHF. The rearrangement links TRBV20-1 to TRBJ1-6; D ambiguous. The V end was cut by 2 bases, the J end by 6 bases, with 14 bases between. Germline V lookup: CDR1 DFQATT, CDR2 SNEGSKA (reference sequence). The CDR3 covers 15 residues.

This clonotype came up many times. The chain couples TRBV12-3 or TRBV12-4 to TRBJ2-7; tentatively, D is TRBD1 (5 bases). The V gene lost 0 bases and the J gene lost 6 bases, with 15 bases spanning the gap. CDR3 length equals 15 residues. CDR3 sequence: CASSLARQGSAEQYF. The CDR3 DNA follows: TGTGCCAGCAGTTTAGCGCGGCAGGGTTCGGCCGAGCAGTACTTC.

This clonotype was counted ten times or more. The V and J genes are TRBV12-3 or TRBV12-4 and TRBJ2-3; a weak D match, TRBD2 (5 bases). The V gene lost 5 bases and the J gene lost 4 bases, with 16 bases spanning the gap. CDR3 size: 15 residues. CDR3 nucleotides: TGTGCCAGCAGTGACGAACTAGTGAGGGCAGATACGCAGTATTTT. Protein sequence: CASSDELVRADTQYF.

This clonotype showed up just once. The V call is TRBV21-1, the J call TRBJ2-4; the table gives TRBD1 as D, unverified against the DNA. The assigned J gene may be wrong: the sequence end matches TRBJ2-7 better. TRBV21-1 is noted as a pseudogene. This CDR3 has 15 amino acids. The CDR3 region has the DNA TGTGTCAGCAGTAAGGGACATTCCATGAGCTACGAGCAGTACTTC. Translated, it gives CVSSKGHSMSYEQYF.